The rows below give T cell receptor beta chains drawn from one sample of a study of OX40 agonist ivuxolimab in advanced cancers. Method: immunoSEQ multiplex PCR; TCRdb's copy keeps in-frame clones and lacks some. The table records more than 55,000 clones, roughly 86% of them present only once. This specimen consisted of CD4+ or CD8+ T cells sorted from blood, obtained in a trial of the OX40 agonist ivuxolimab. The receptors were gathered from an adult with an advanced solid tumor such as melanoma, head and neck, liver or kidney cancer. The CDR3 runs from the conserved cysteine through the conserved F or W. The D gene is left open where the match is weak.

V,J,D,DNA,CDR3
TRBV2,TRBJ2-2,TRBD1,TGTGCCAGCAGTGAAGCACCGGGACAGGGAGTAAGAACCGGGGAGCTGTTTTTT,CASSEAPGQGVRTGELFF
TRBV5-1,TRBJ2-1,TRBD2,TGCGCCAGCAGCTTGGGGCTAGCGGGTATTCAGGATGGGCAGTTCTTC,CASSLGLAGIQDGQFF
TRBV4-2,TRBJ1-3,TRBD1,TGTGCCAGCAGCCAAGATGAGACAGGGTACTCTGGAAACACCATATATTTT,CASSQDETGYSGNTIYF
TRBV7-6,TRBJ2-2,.,TGTGCCAGCAGCTTAGAGGTCGGTCCCGGGGAGCTGTTTTTT,CASSLEVGPGELFF
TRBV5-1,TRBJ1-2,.,TGCGCCAGCAGCCTACCACAGGGAGAAGGCTACACCTTC,CASSLPQGEGYTF
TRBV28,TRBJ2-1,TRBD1,TGTGCCAGCAGTTTATTGTACGGGACAGGGAACAATGAGCAGTTCTTC,CASSLLYGTGNNEQFF
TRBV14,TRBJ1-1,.,TGTGCCAGCAGCCAAGGATATGTACTTGAAGCTTTCTTT,CASSQGYVLEAFF
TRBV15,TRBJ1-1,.,TGTGCCACCAGCCTGGGAGGGAGCACTGAAGCTTTCTTT,CATSLGGSTEAFF
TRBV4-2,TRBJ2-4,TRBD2,TGTGCCAGCAGCCAAAGCCAGGGGCGGGGGGATGATCCAAACATTCAGTACTTC,CASSQSQGRGDDPNIQYF
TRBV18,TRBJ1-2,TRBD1,TGTGCCAGCTCACCACCGAATCAAGTCCAGGGGGATGGCTACACCTTC,CASSPPNQVQGDGYTF